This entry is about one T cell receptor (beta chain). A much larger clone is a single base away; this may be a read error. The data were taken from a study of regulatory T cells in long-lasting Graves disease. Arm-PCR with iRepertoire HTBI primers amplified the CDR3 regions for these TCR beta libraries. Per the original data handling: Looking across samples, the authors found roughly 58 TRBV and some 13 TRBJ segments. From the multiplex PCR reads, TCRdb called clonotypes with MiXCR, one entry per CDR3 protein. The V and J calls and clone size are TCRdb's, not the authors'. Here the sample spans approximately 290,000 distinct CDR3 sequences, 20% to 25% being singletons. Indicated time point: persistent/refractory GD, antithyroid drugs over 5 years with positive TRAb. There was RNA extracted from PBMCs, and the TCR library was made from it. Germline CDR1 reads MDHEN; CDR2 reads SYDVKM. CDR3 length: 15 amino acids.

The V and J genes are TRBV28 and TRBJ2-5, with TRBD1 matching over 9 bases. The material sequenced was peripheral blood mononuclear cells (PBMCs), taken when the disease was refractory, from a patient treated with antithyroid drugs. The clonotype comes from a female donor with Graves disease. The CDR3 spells CASRGTGRAQESQYF. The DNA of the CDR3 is TGTGCCAGCCGGGGGACAGGGAGGGCCCAAGAGAGCCAGTACTTC.